This T cell receptor (beta chain) originates from a study of shared clonotypes between healthy human individuals. As for the study in general: Each donor's CD4 naive and CD4 memory cells filled three plates apiece, CD8 naive two, and CD8 memory one. Study-level results: The naive CD4 repertoires of several donors were compared, and about 5% of clonotypes were shared.

With regard to this clone: Antigen unknown.

Here immunoSEQ multiplex PCR was the method, and the copy in TCRdb shows in-frame clones only, minus some. The data show some 680,000 clones, about three quarters seen once. Looked up from germline, CDR1 is SNHLY and CDR2 is FYNNEI. The CDR3 loop spans 16 amino acids. The V gene end was trimmed by 6 bases and the J gene end by 5 bases; junction bases not matched to a gene: 6. Negatively enriched CD4+ T cells were divided by CD45RA into naive and memory. The clonotype was recovered from a woman between 25 and 40 years old in good health. Sequenced sample: memory CD4+ T cells sorted from blood. Subset specified: CD45RA-negative fraction. The V gene is TRBV2, the J gene TRBJ2-1, with 14 bases identical to TRBD2. CDR3 amino acids: CASSGTSGSRDNEQFF. The CDR3 nucleotides read TGTGCCAGCAGCGGGACTAGCGGGAGTAGGGACAATGAGCAGTTCTTC.